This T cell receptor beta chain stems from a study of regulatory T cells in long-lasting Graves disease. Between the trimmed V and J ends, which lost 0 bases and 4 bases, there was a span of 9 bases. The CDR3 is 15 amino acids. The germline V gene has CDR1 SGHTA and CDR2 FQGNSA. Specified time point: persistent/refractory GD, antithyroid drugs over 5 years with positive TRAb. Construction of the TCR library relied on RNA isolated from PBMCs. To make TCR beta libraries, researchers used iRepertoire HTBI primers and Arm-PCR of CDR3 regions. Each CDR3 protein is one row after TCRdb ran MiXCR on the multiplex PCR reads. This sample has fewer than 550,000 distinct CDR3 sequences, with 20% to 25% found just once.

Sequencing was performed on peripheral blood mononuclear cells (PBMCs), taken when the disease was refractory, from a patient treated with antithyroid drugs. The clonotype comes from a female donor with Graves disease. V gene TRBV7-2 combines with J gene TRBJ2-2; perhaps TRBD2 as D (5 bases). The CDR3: CASSLARLATGELFF. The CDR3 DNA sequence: TGTGCCAGCAGCTTAGCGCGGCTAGCCACCGGGGAGCTGTTTTTT. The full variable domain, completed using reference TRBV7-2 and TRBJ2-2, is GAGVSQSPSNKVTEKGKDVELRCDPISGHTALYWYRQSLGQGLEFLIYFQGNSAPDKSGLPSDRFSAERTGGSVSTLTIQRTQQEDSAVYLCASSLARLATGELFFGEGSRLTVL.